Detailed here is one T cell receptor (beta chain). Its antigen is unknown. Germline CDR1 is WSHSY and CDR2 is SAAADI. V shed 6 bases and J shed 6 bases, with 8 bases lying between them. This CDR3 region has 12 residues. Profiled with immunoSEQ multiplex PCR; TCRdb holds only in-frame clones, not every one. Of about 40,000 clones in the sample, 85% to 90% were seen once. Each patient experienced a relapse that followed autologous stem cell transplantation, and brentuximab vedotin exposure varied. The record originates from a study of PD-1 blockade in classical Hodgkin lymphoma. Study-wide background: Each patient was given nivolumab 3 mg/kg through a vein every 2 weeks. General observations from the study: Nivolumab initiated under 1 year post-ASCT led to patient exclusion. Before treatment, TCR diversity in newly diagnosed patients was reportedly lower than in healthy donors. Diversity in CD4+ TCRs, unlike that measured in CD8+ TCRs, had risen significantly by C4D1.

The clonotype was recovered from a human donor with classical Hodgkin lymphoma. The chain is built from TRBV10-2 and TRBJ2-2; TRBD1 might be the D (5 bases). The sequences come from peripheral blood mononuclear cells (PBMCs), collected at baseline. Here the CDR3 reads CASRTDAGELFF. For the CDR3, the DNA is TGCGCCAGCAGGACAGACGCCGGGGAGCTGTTTTTT.